This TCR beta chain was profiled in a study of graft-versus-host responses after intestinal transplantation. Study outcomes and limitations: GvH clones were identified in recipient marrow, with some first appearing in ileum or blood.

Here immunoSEQ multiplex PCR was the method, and the copy in TCRdb shows in-frame clones only, minus some. The table has about 130,000 clones, 80% to 95% seen once. CDR1 SGHRS and CDR2 YFSETQ come from the germline V gene. The CDR3 has 16 residues. J was trimmed by 6 bases and V by 3 bases; bases with no gene match: 14. To note about this clone: The antigen is not known.

The clonotype comes from a human donor who received an intestinal transplant. This chain uses TRBV5-1 with TRBJ2-7, with 8 bases fitting TRBD1. Sequences were derived from unstimulated CD4+ T cells sorted from spleen or lymph node cells, sampled before intestinal transplant. The CDR3 DNA sequence: TGCGCCAGCAGCTCGACCGGGACAGGCCTTCTGGGCGAGCAGTACTTC. It codes for CASSSTGTGLLGEQYF.